The 30 T cell receptor beta chains below come from one sample, sequenced in a study of blood T cell repertoires in COVID-19. Produced via immunoSEQ multiplex PCR; TCRdb's table is partial and in-frame only. The sample includes nearly 350,000 clones, 87% of them seen just once. Sequenced material: PBMCs or T cells enriched from blood (not recorded which). These receptors originate from a woman in her twenties or thirties who had recovered from COVID-19.

On this clone: The same CDR3 is also encoded by other DNA sequences in this sample. The rearrangement uses TRBV12-3 or TRBV12-4 and TRBJ1-1; 7 bases are a match to TRBD1. V lost 5 bases, J lost 7 bases, and 7 bases stayed unmatched. The CDR3 has 13 residues. The CDR3 sequence is CASSLRQGGEAFF. Written as DNA, the CDR3 is TGTGCCAGCAGTCTTCGACAGGGAGGTGAAGCTTTCTTT.

V is TRBV28 and J is TRBJ1-3, with TRBD1 as a possible D gene (5 bases). V was cut by 6 bases and J by 0 bases, with 27 bases left in between. The CDR3 has 20 amino acids. Germline values: CDR1 MDHEN, CDR2 SYDVKM. The CDR3 protein is CASSPVTRQIGKNSGNTIYF. The CDR3 nucleotides read TGTGCCAGCAGCCCGGTAACAAGACAGATCGGAAAAAACTCTGGAAACACCATATATTTT.

V gene TRBV6-1 combines with J gene TRBJ1-1; unclear D gene. There are 14 residues in the CDR3. V was trimmed by 0 bases and J by 4 bases, leaving 9 bases between them. CDR1 and CDR2 (germline): MNHNS, SASEGT. The CDR3 region is CASSEAPGSTEAFF. CDR3 nucleotide sequence: TGTGCCAGCAGTGAAGCTCCGGGTAGCACTGAAGCTTTCTTT.

The chain couples TRBV27 to TRBJ1-5; D perhaps matches TRBD1 (5 bases). Trimming cost V 0 bases and J 1 base, with 16 bases left between them. Germline V CDR1 and CDR2: MNHEY, SMNVEV (reference sequence). The CDR3 length is 18 residues. CDR3 residues: CASSLSGRGGGSNQPQHF. The CDR3 DNA is TGTGCCAGCAGTTTATCGGGGCGCGGGGGTGGCAGCAATCAGCCCCAGCATTTT.

The chain uses TRBV18 and TRBJ1-1; D call uncertain. The CDR3 has 12 residues. V lost 5 bases and J lost 5, with 9 bases in between. Germline CDR1 is KGHSH and CDR2 is LQKENI. CDR3 DNA sequence: TGTGCCAGCTCAGTGCTCAGTACTGAAGCTTTCTTT. It translates to CASSVLSTEAFF. Using reference TRBV18 and TRBJ1-1 for the parts outside the CDR3, the full variable domain is NAGVMQNPRHLVRRRGQEARLRCSPMKGHSHVYWYRQLPEEGLKFMVYLQKENIIDESGMPKERFSAEFPKEGPSILRIQQVVRGDSAAYFCASSVLSTEAFFGQGTRLTVV.

The CDR3 bases are TGTGCCAGCAGTGAAGGGACATCATCCTTTAGCAATCAGCCCCAGCATTTT. Protein product: CASSEGTSSFSNQPQHF. This chain links TRBV6-1 with TRBJ1-5; TRBD1 is a possible D gene (5 bases). Germline-derived CDR1 and CDR2 are MNHNS and SASEGT. This CDR3 contains 17 residues. Trimming removed 1 base at V and 0 bases at J, with 13 bases between.

In this sample, this clone turned up a few times. This chain connects TRBV11-2 to TRBJ2-5; 10 nucleotides align to TRBD2. Trimming removed 1 base from V and 6 bases from J; junction bases left unmatched: 8. The germline V gene encodes CDR1 SGHAT and CDR2 FQNNGV. This CDR3 region has 16 residues. The CDR3 sequence is CASSLGLASGGQTQYF. The CDR3 DNA is TGTGCCAGCAGCTTAGGTTTGGCTAGCGGGGGCCAGACCCAGTACTTC.

The rearrangement joins TRBV2 to TRBJ1-2; 8 bases are shared with TRBD1. Trimming cost V 3 bases and J 1 base; bases outside gene matches: 1. The CDR3 length is 14 residues. Germline V lookup: CDR1 SNHLY, CDR2 FYNNEI. The CDR3 DNA reads TGTGCCAGCAGTGATGGACAGGGTAACTATGGCTACACCTTC. It is translated as CASSDGQGNYGYTF.

This clone was seen only a few times. This sequence joins TRBV19 and TRBJ1-5; maybe TRBD1 (5 bases). Germline loops: CDR1 LNHDA, CDR2 SQIVND (reference sequence). V lost 0 bases to trimming and J lost 5 bases, with 8 bases between them. There are 14 residues in the CDR3. CDR3 sequence reads: CASSIDWGDQPQHF. CDR3 coding DNA: TGTGCCAGTAGTATAGACTGGGGGGATCAGCCCCAGCATTTT.

The V gene is TRBV7-9, the J gene TRBJ2-7, with D perhaps TRBD1 (6 bases). This CDR3 has 12 residues. CDR1 and CDR2 from the germline V gene are SEHNR and FQNEAQ (reference sequence). The V end lost 2 bases, the J end lost 6 bases, and 8 bases lay between the germline ends. The CDR3 coding sequence is TGTGCCAGCAGCTTAAAGGGGGTCGAGCAGTACTTC. Translated, it gives CASSLKGVEQYF.

The gene calls are TRBV24-1 and TRBJ2-3, with 11 bases that match TRBD1. The CDR3 length is 13 residues. Germline-derived CDR1 and CDR2 are KGHDR and SFDVKD. V was pared by 10 bases and J by 6 bases, with 5 bases of the junction left unmatched. CDR3: CATNGQGADTQYF. CDR3 nucleotide sequence: TGTGCCACAAACGGACAGGGGGCCGATACGCAGTATTTT.

This clone was recorded once. V gene TRBV2 combines with J gene TRBJ1-5; possible D gene TRBD1, 5 bases. Trimming took off 6 bases at V and 0 bases at J, with 18 bases between the two ends. This CDR3 is built from 17 residues. Germline V gives CDR1 SNHLY, CDR2 FYNNEI. This CDR3 reads CASSPRLQDYSNQPQHF. CDR3 DNA sequence: TGTGCCAGCAGCCCCAGATTACAGGACTATAGCAATCAGCCCCAGCATTTT.

This chain links TRBV7-9 with TRBJ2-1; TRBD2 agrees at 8 bases. The germline V gene has CDR1 SEHNR and CDR2 FQNEAQ (reference sequence). This CDR3 has 16 amino acids. The V segment lost 0 bases and the J segment 4 bases; nucleotides outside the gene matches: 5. CDR3 in DNA: TGTGCCAGCAGCTTAGCAGTAGCGGGGCGTTACAATGAGCAGTTCTTC. Translated: CASSLAVAGRYNEQFF.

The chain links TRBV5-8 to TRBJ1-5; the D gene is possibly TRBD1 (6 bases). The CDR3 totals 12 residues. CDR1 is SGHTS and CDR2 is YDEGEE in the germline V gene. V was shortened by 5 bases and J by 9 bases, with 12 bases between the two germline ends. This CDR3 reads CASSRGGWPQHF. The CDR3 DNA is TGTGCCAGCAGTAGGGGGGGATGGCCCCAGCATTTT. The full variable domain, in which reference TRBV5-8 and TRBJ1-5 provide the parts outside the CDR3, is EAGVTQSPTHLIKTRGQQATLRCSPISGHTSVYWYQQALGLGLQFLLWYDEGEERNRGNFPPRFSGRQFPNYSSELNVNALELEDSALYLCASSRGGWPQHFGDGTRLSIL.

This chain links TRBV28 with TRBJ1-4; D gene unclear. The length of the CDR3 is 14 residues. CDR1 and CDR2 (germline): MDHEN, SYDVKM. V lost 2 bases, J lost 4 bases, and 8 bases lay in between. The CDR3, as DNA: TGTGCCAGCAGTTTAGTGGCACGTAATGAAAAACTGTTTTTT. It translates to CASSLVARNEKLFF.

This chain connects TRBV18 to TRBJ2-3; 14 nucleotides align to TRBD2. J gave up 6 bases and V 3 bases, and 2 bases lay outside the gene matches. The CDR3 is 15 amino acids. Germline V CDR1 and CDR2: KGHSH, LQKENI. DNA of the CDR3: TGTGCCAGCTCACCGGGACTAGCGGGGGCGGATACGCAGTATTTT. As protein: CASSPGLAGADTQYF.

The chain carries TRBV3-1 (or the pseudogene TRBV3-2) and TRBJ1-1, with 8 bases that match TRBD1. This CDR3 spans 14 amino acids. CDR1 is LGHDT, CDR2 YNNKEL, per germline (reference sequence). Trimming removed 8 bases from V and 5 bases from J; junction bases left unmatched: 10. CDR3 protein: CASQPRQGYTEAFF. The CDR3 DNA sequence: TGTGCCAGCCAGCCGCGACAGGGGTATACTGAAGCTTTCTTT.

This clone has a handful of counts. The chain links TRBV2 to TRBJ2-2, with 9 positions matching TRBD2. The CDR3 length is 18 residues. Germline V gene lookup returns CDR1 SNHLY and CDR2 FYNNEI. With 4 bases clipped from V and 0 bases from J, the junction kept 9 bases outside the gene matches. The CDR3, as DNA: TGTGCCAGCAGTGGTATACGGACTAGCGATACGAACACCGGGGAGCTGTTTTTT. Translating it yields CASSGIRTSDTNTGELFF.

The chain couples TRBV7-8 to TRBJ2-6, with D perhaps TRBD1 (5 bases). Per the germline V gene, CDR1 is SGHVS and CDR2 is FQNEAQ. The CDR3 sequence is 16 residues long. The V end was cut by 1 base, the J end by 4 bases, with 11 bases between. The DNA for the CDR3 is TGTGCCAGCAGCTTAGGACAGCTAATCGGGGCCAACGTCCTGACTTTC. As protein: CASSLGQLIGANVLTF.

Written as DNA, the CDR3 is TGTGCCAGCTCACCACTCCAGGGGGACGAGCAGTACTTC. It codes for CASSPLQGDEQYF. The chain recombines TRBV18 with TRBJ2-7; 7 bases fit TRBD1. The length of the CDR3 is 13 residues. CDR1 KGHSH and CDR2 LQKENI come from the germline V gene. The V and J ends lost 1 base and 5 bases, in that order; junction bases with no gene match: 2.

In its sample, this clone was seen a few times. This rearrangement joins TRBV19 to TRBJ2-7, with D uncertain. The CDR3 has 13 amino acids. Germline V gives CDR1 LNHDA, CDR2 SQIVND (reference sequence). Between the trimmed V and J ends, which lost 3 bases and 1 base, there was a span of 7 bases. This CDR3 reads CASSISVSYEQYF. For the CDR3, the DNA is TGTGCCAGTAGTATCAGCGTATCCTACGAGCAGTACTTC.

The gene calls are TRBV28 and TRBJ1-1; 8 bases fit TRBD1. This CDR3 is built from 15 residues. Germline assignment: CDR1 MDHEN and CDR2 SYDVKM. With 2 bases clipped from V and 4 bases from J, the junction kept 6 bases outside the gene matches. CDR3 amino acids: CASSLGLTGGTEAFF. The CDR3 coding sequence is TGTGCCAGCAGTTTAGGGTTAACAGGGGGCACTGAAGCTTTCTTT.

In its sample, this clone was seen once. V usage is TRBV7-9 and J usage is TRBJ2-4; tentative D call: TRBD1 (6 bases). Trimming took off 4 bases at V and 0 bases at J, with 10 bases between the two ends. The CDR3 runs to 15 residues. Germline values: CDR1 SEHNR, CDR2 FQNEAQ (reference sequence). The CDR3 DNA sequence: TGTGCCAGCAGCTCAGGGACATTAGCCAAAAACATTCAGTACTTC. As protein: CASSSGTLAKNIQYF.

In its sample, this clone was seen a few times. J is TRBJ1-1 and V is TRBV2; D remains ambiguous. The germline CDR1 and CDR2 sequences are SNHLY and FYNNEI. CDR3 length equals 14 residues. Trimming shortened V by 6 bases and J by 0 bases, and 11 bases separated the two germline ends. The CDR3 loop is CASRTFLLNTEAFF. The DNA of the CDR3 is TGTGCCAGCAGAACTTTTCTCCTGAACACTGAAGCTTTCTTT.

The CDR3 nucleotides are TGTGCCACCAGCAGCGCAGGGCGCTATGGCTACACCTTC. Translating it yields CATSSAGRYGYTF. The gene calls are TRBV15 and TRBJ1-2, with D possibly matching TRBD1 (5 bases). The CDR3 is 13 residues long. Germline V gene sequence: CDR1 LNHNV, CDR2 YYDKDF (reference sequence). V gave up 3 bases and J gave up 4 bases, with 9 bases separating them. Full variable domain (outside the CDR3, taken from reference TRBV15 and TRBJ1-2): DAMVIQNPRYQVTQFGKPVTLSCSQTLNHNVMYWYQQKSSQAPKLLFHYYDKDFNNEADTPDNFQSRRPNTSFCFLDIRSPGLGDTAMYLCATSSAGRYGYTFGSGTRLTVV.

The V gene is TRBV28, the J gene TRBJ1-1, with D perhaps matching TRBD1 (5 bases). The germline V and J ends were trimmed by 4 bases and 0 bases, with 15 bases remaining between them. CDR1 and CDR2 from the germline V gene are MDHEN and SYDVKM. This CDR3 is built from 16 residues. The CDR3 coding sequence is TGTGCCAGCAGTTCGGGACTCAACGACTTGAACACTGAAGCTTTCTTT. It codes for CASSSGLNDLNTEAFF. The whole variable domain, remainder taken from reference TRBV28 and TRBJ1-1, is DVKVTQSSRYLVKRTGEKVFLECVQDMDHENMFWYRQDPGLGLRLIYFSYDVKMKEKGDIPEGYSVSREKKERFSLILESASTNQTSMYLCASSSGLNDLNTEAFFGQGTRLTVV.

This sequence joins TRBV30 and TRBJ1-2; D is undetermined. Germline V gene data show CDR1 as GTSNPN and CDR2 as SVGIG (reference sequence). This CDR3 spans 13 amino acids. The CDR3 reads CALVGGRGYGYTF. The DNA of the CDR3 is TGTGCTCTGGTCGGCGGCCGGGGCTATGGCTACACCTTC.

The J gene is TRBJ2-5, the V gene TRBV5-4; 14 nucleotides align to TRBD2. V trimming: 4 bases; J trimming: 3 bases; junction bases outside the gene matches: 5. The CDR3 length is 16 residues. CDR1 is SGHNT, CDR2 YYREEE, per germline (reference sequence). CDR3 amino acids: CASSRPGLAGEETQYF. CDR3 DNA: TGTGCCAGCAGCCGGCCGGGACTAGCGGGGGAAGAGACCCAGTACTTC.

The chain links TRBV5-1 to TRBJ2-7; a weak D match, TRBD1 (6 bases). V was shortened by 1 base and J by 6 bases, with 17 bases between the two germline ends. The CDR3 has 15 residues. Looked up from germline, CDR1 is SGHRS and CDR2 is YFSETQ. The CDR3 reads CASSLSQGTPFEQYF. CDR3 DNA sequence: TGCGCCAGCAGCTTGTCACAGGGAACCCCCTTCGAGCAGTACTTC.

This chain links TRBV10-3 with TRBJ1-5, with TRBD1 as a possible D gene (5 bases). Between the trimmed V and J ends, which lost 10 bases and 7 bases, there was a span of 20 bases. Per the germline V gene, CDR1 is ENHRY and CDR2 is SYGVKD. The CDR3 is 14 residues long. This chain's CDR3 is CATRDATVGQPQHF. Here the CDR3 DNA reads TGTGCCACCAGGGACGCGACAGTGGGGCAGCCCCAGCATTTT.